This T cell receptor beta chain was recorded in a study of CD8+CD57+ T cells in acquired aplastic anemia. Overall study results and limits: There were some 27 CD8+ CDR3 sequences that occurred in both patients and controls.

V was clipped by 5 bases and J by 7 bases, with 13 bases between them. Per the germline V gene, CDR1 is SGHRS and CDR2 is YFSETQ. This CDR3 region has 14 residues. Remarks on this clonotype: Its antigen remains unknown.

Patients chosen for sequencing had shown CD8+CD57+ cell expansion by flow cytometry. Patients were therapy-naive when their blood was sampled. TCR beta VDJ and CDR3 profiles were obtained from a genomic DNA template. TCRdb reprocessed the reads with MiXCR, giving one entry per CDR3 protein. The sample shows 200,000 or so distinct CDR3 sequences, less than 75% of them seen only once. This TCR was sampled from a human donor with aplastic anemia. Sequenced input: sorted CD4+, CD8+, or CD8+CD57+ T cells (not recorded which) from PBMCs. This rearrangement joins TRBV5-1 to TRBJ1-6, with D perhaps TRBD1 (6 bases). CDR3 in amino acids: CASRGTRPNSPLHF. CDR3 nucleotides: TGCGCCAGCAGGGGGACACGGCCCAATTCACCCCTCCACTTT.